The clone carrying this TCR beta chain was seen a handful of times. The record originates from a study of CD8+CD57+ T cells in acquired aplastic anemia. Study background: CD4+ and CD8+ cells, once sorted, gave DNA averaging approximately 3 ug.

The study profiled TCR beta VDJ and CDR3 using genomic DNA as template. TCRdb redid the calling of the reads with MiXCR, one entry per CDR3 protein. Among 260,000 or so distinct CDR3 sequences listed, 82% were seen once. V lost 6 bases and J lost 5; bases outside the gene matches: 5. Germline V gene data show CDR1 as MGHDK and CDR2 as SYGVNS. The CDR3 sequence is 15 residues long. Patients chosen for sequencing had CD8+CD57+ cells that had expanded, as shown by flow cytometry. The sequenced sample was sorted CD4+, CD8+, or CD8+CD57+ T cells (not recorded which) from PBMCs. The J gene is TRBJ2-5, the V gene TRBV25-1; the match to TRBD2 covers 14 bases. The TCR was taken from a human donor with aplastic anemia. The CDR3 DNA is TGTGCCAGCAGCCGACTAGCGGGGGGGCAGGAGACCCAGTACTTC. Amino acid sequence: CASSRLAGGQETQYF.